This T cell receptor beta chain was documented in a study of blood T cells in healthy people across ages. General study points: Naive CD4+ cells and diversity were both higher in long-lived donors than in aged donors.

Each donor had 7.5 to 10 milliliters of peripheral blood drawn. A J-beta primer mix and a sample-barcoded 5' primer were used in a second PCR of roughly 6 to 12 cycles. Each cDNA molecule received a tag from a template-switch adaptor that had 12 random nucleotides. TCRdb redid the calling of the 5' RACE reads with MiXCR, one entry per CDR3 protein. The data hold about 1.1 million distinct CDR3 sequences, with 30% to 40% observed a single time. This clonotype was seen only a few times. Its antigen is currently unknown. There are 16 residues in the CDR3. Germline assignment: CDR1 DFQATT and CDR2 SNEGSKA (reference sequence). Trimming took off 4 bases at V and 0 bases at J, with 16 bases between the two ends.

The source of this sequence is a man aged 18 to 29 in good health. Sequences were obtained from blood. V gene TRBV20-1 combines with J gene TRBJ1-5; D not resolved. The CDR3 region is CSATGSGRDSNQPQHF. The CDR3 nucleotides are TGCAGTGCTACCGGGAGCGGGAGGGATAGCAATCAGCCCCAGCATTTT.